The 32 T cell receptor beta chains in this list originate from one sample, sequenced in a study of spatial heterogeneity in lung cancer. A single record per CDR3 protein comes from TCRdb applying MiXCR to the 5' RACE reads. The data show approximately 110,000 distinct CDR3 sequences, approximately 11% seen once. Time point of the sample: blood at routine non-recurrence follow-up after resection. Sequenced here: PBMCs, sampled at follow-up. Receptor source: a female donor with early-stage non-small cell lung cancer.

Many counts were recorded for this clonotype. J is TRBJ2-7 and V is TRBV23-1; TRBD1 matches at 10 bases. TRBV23-1 is recorded as an ORF, its role being uncertain. The V segment lost 6 bases and the J segment 2 bases; nucleotides outside the gene matches: 7. The CDR3 has 15 residues. The CDR3 nucleotides read TGCGCCAGCAGCGGCGGGACAGGGGATCCCTACGAGCAGTACTTC. Protein: CASSGGTGDPYEQYF.

The chain employs TRBV10-3 and TRBJ1-3, with 9 bases matching TRBD1. Per germline, CDR1 ENHRY and CDR2 SYGVKD. The V segment lost 4 bases and the J segment 3 bases; nucleotides outside the gene matches: 4. The CDR3 consists of 15 residues. CDR3 sequence: CAISVGTGSGNTIYF. The CDR3 nucleotides are TGTGCCATCAGTGTAGGGACAGGGAGTGGAAACACCATATATTTT.

This clonotype was seen many times. The gene calls are TRBV2 and TRBJ2-3; D is ambiguous. Per the germline V gene, CDR1 is SNHLY and CDR2 is FYNNEI. The CDR3 runs 14 residues. The ends were cut back, 2 bases at V and 2 bases at J, with 8 bases in the middle. The CDR3 sequence is CASSENQFTDTQYF. CDR3 bases: TGTGCCAGCAGTGAAAACCAATTCACAGATACGCAGTATTTT. The full variable domain, completed using reference TRBV2 and TRBJ2-3, is EPEVTQTPSHQVTQMGQEVILRCVPISNHLYFYWYRQILGQKVEFLVSFYNNEISEKSEIFDDQFSVERPDGSNFTLKIRSTKLEDSAMYFCASSENQFTDTQYFGPGTRLTVL.

This chain uses TRBV9 with TRBJ2-3; weak D call: TRBD2 (5 bases). Germline V gene sequence: CDR1 SGDLS, CDR2 YYNGEE. V was trimmed by 0 bases and J by 4 bases, leaving 12 bases between them. This CDR3 region has 15 residues. The CDR3 nucleotides are TGTGCCAGCAGCGTAGCACGTCTAGCCCCAGATACGCAGTATTTT. Translating it yields CASSVARLAPDTQYF.

This clonotype was recorded a few times. The chain carries TRBV28 and TRBJ2-7; no clear D. Trimming took 0 bases from V and 3 from J, leaving 3 bases between them. The CDR3 loop spans 12 amino acids. Germline values: CDR1 MDHEN, CDR2 SYDVKM. CDR3 DNA sequence: TGTGCCAGCAGTTTATGGGACTACGAGCAGTACTTC. Its translation: CASSLWDYEQYF. Variable domain in full (rest from reference TRBV28 and TRBJ2-7): DVKVTQSSRYLVKRTGEKVFLECVQDMDHENMFWYRQDPGLGLRLIYFSYDVKMKEKGDIPEGYSVSREKKERFSLILESASTNQTSMYLCASSLWDYEQYFGPGTRLTVT.

In DNA, the CDR3 is TGTGCCAGCAGCTCCAGACTAGCGGGGCCGCCAAATGAGCAGTTCTTC. Its protein product is CASSSRLAGPPNEQFF. The chain employs TRBV7-3 and TRBJ2-1; 11 nucleotides agree with TRBD2. J lost 7 bases, V lost 4 bases, and 9 bases had no gene match. CDR3 length equals 16 residues. The V gene's germline CDR1 is SGHTA and CDR2 FQGTGA.

This clonotype was detected ten times or more. The chain has TRBV20-1 and TRBJ2-6, with a tentative D call TRBD1 (5 bases). CDR1 DFQATT and CDR2 SNEGSKA come from the germline V gene (reference sequence). CDR3 length: 16 amino acids. V was pared by 1 base and J by 0 bases, with 10 bases between. CDR3 DNA sequence: TGCAGTGCTAGAGTCCAGGGTTTCTCTGGGGCCAACGTCCTGACTTTC. The encoded protein is CSARVQGFSGANVLTF.

The chain links TRBV12-3 or TRBV12-4 to TRBJ2-1; 8 bases match TRBD2. The J segment lost 4 bases and the V segment lost 10 bases, leaving 9 bases of the junction unmatched. The CDR3 totals 14 residues. CDR3: CATSGTSGYNEQFF. As DNA, the CDR3 is TGTGCCACCTCGGGGACTAGTGGGTACAATGAGCAGTTCTTC.

This clonotype was observed many times. This rearrangement joins TRBV2 to TRBJ1-5, with D maybe TRBD1 (5 bases). There are 15 residues in the CDR3. From germline, CDR1 is SNHLY and CDR2 FYNNEI. V gave up 8 bases and J gave up 1 base, with 15 bases separating them. The CDR3 DNA is TGTGCCAGCCGGGCGCGAGCAGGGAGCAATCAGCCCCAGCATTTT. Its translation: CASRARAGSNQPQHF.

Only a few counts were recorded for this clonotype. J is TRBJ1-2 and V is TRBV9; 7 bases are shared with TRBD1. CDR1 is SGDLS, CDR2 YYNGEE, per germline. V shed 3 bases and J 10 bases; nucleotides not matched to a gene: 12. The CDR3 is 14 residues long. CDR3 loop: CASSAGTVYYDYTF. Written as DNA, the CDR3 is TGTGCCAGCAGCGCCGGGACAGTGTATTACGACTACACCTTC. Based on the CDR3 plus reference TRBV9 and TRBJ1-2, the full variable domain is DSGVTQTPKHLITATGQRVTLRCSPRSGDLSVYWYQQSLDQGLQFLIQYYNGEERAKGNILERFSAQQFPDLHSELNLSSLELGDSALYFCASSAGTVYYDYTFGSGTRLTVV.

The rearrangement uses TRBV19 and TRBJ2-1, with 9 bases lining up with TRBD2. The CDR3 spans 16 residues. The V gene's germline CDR1 is LNHDA and CDR2 SQIVND (reference sequence). Trimming took 4 bases from V and 2 from J; bases not matched to a gene: 6. The CDR3 DNA sequence: TGTGCCAGTAGTAATCAGGGCGGGAGGGCCTACAATGAGCAGTTCTTC. Protein product: CASSNQGGRAYNEQFF.

The genes are TRBV20-1 and TRBJ2-1, with no clear D. Germline V gene lookup returns CDR1 DFQATT and CDR2 SNEGSKA (reference sequence). This CDR3 spans 12 amino acids. The ends were cut back, 4 bases at V and 6 bases at J, with 10 bases in the middle. The CDR3 DNA sequence: TGCAGTGCTACGAGACCACCCAATGAGCAGTTCTTC. It codes for CSATRPPNEQFF.

This chain connects TRBV20-1 to TRBJ2-4, with 8 bases fitting TRBD1. The CDR3 has 16 amino acids. Germline CDR1 DFQATT, CDR2 SNEGSKA (reference sequence). V shed 2 bases, J shed 1 base, and the junction held 7 bases outside the gene matches. CDR3: CSARLPGGVAKNIQYF. CDR3 bases: TGCAGTGCTAGACTCCCAGGGGGCGTTGCCAAAAACATTCAGTACTTC.

This clonotype was recorded many times. The genes are TRBV29-1 and TRBJ1-1, with 7 positions matching TRBD1. With 6 bases clipped from V and 5 bases from J, the junction kept 9 bases outside the gene matches. CDR3 length: 13 amino acids. Germline CDR1 reads SQVTM; CDR2 reads ANQGSEA. The chain's CDR3 is CSVPSGGRTEAFF. The DNA for the CDR3 is TGCAGCGTACCGTCAGGGGGTCGGACTGAAGCTTTCTTT.

This clonotype has a handful of counts. The rearrangement links TRBV5-1 to TRBJ2-5, with D perhaps TRBD2 (5 bases). V was pared by 3 bases and J by 2 bases, with 14 bases between. The germline CDR1 and CDR2 sequences are SGHRS and YFSETQ. The CDR3 is 15 residues long. Written as DNA, the CDR3 is TGCGCCAGCAGCTCCCGTCCGGGGAAACAAGAGACCCAGTACTTC. Protein product: CASSSRPGKQETQYF.

The sample holds many counts of this clonotype. This chain joins TRBV5-4 and TRBJ1-1; D gene uncertain. Looked up from germline, CDR1 is SGHNT and CDR2 is YYREEE (reference sequence). Deletions cut 4 bases from V and 0 bases from J, with 13 bases between. The CDR3 sequence is 15 residues long. The CDR3 DNA reads TGTGCCAGCAGCCATAAGAAGGAGGTGAACACTGAAGCTTTCTTT. It encodes CASSHKKEVNTEAFF.

This clonotype came up a few times. The V call is TRBV7-8, the J call TRBJ1-1; no firm D call. There are 16 residues in the CDR3. V lost 5 bases, J lost 1 base, and 17 bases lay in between. From germline, CDR1 is SGHVS and CDR2 FQNEAQ. The CDR3 DNA sequence: TGTGCCAGCAGCATACACACTGGGCTCGCGAACACTGAAGCTTTCTTT. Encoded protein: CASSIHTGLANTEAFF. Looking up the rest from reference TRBV7-8 and TRBJ1-1 gives the full variable domain: GAGVSQSPRYKVAKRGQDVALRCDPISGHVSLFWYQQALGQGPEFLTYFQNEAQLDKSGLPSDRFFAERPEGSVSTLKIQRTQQEDSAVYLCASSIHTGLANTEAFFGQGTRLTVV.

The chain links TRBV2 to TRBJ1-5; 7 bases line up with TRBD1. This CDR3 contains 13 residues. The trim removed 6 bases at V and 9 bases at J, leaving 8 bases unmatched. Per germline, CDR1 SNHLY and CDR2 FYNNEI. The CDR3 DNA sequence: TGTGCCAGCAGAAGACAGGGTACATCGCCCCAGCATTTT. Encoded protein: CASRRQGTSPQHF.

This chain joins TRBV7-7 and TRBJ2-2; 8 bases are a match to TRBD1. Germline V gene data show CDR1 as SSHAT and CDR2 as FNYEAQ (reference sequence). V trimming: 5 bases; J trimming: 7 bases; junction bases outside the gene matches: 12. There are 16 residues in the CDR3. The DNA of the CDR3 is TGTGCCAGCAGCGTCAATGGACAGGGAAGCAACGGGGAGCTGTTTTTT. It translates to CASSVNGQGSNGELFF.

A few counts support this clonotype. The chain couples TRBV6-2 or TRBV6-3 to TRBJ2-1; D is uncertain. The CDR3 contains 12 residues. Trimming took 0 bases from V and 7 from J, leaving 4 bases between them. CDR1 and CDR2 from the germline V gene are MNHEY and SVGEGT. CDR3: CASSYSRNEQFF. The CDR3 DNA is TGTGCCAGCAGTTACTCGAGAAATGAGCAGTTCTTC.

In this sample, this clonotype turned up many times. V gene TRBV12-3 or TRBV12-4 combines with J gene TRBJ2-3; 7 nucleotides match TRBD1. The CDR3 is made up of 16 amino acids. J was trimmed by 2 bases and V by 2 bases; bases with no gene match: 7. CDR3: CASSLSGTATTDTQYF. CDR3 nucleotides: TGTGCCAGCAGTTTATCCGGGACAGCAACCACAGATACGCAGTATTTT.

The chain employs TRBV7-4 and TRBJ2-1, with 8 bases identical to TRBD1. CDR3 length: 14 amino acids. V shed 6 bases and J 7 bases; nucleotides not matched to a gene: 8. Looked up from germline, CDR1 is SGHVT and CDR2 is SQSDAQ. CDR3 DNA sequence: TGTGCCAGCAGTCACAAGGACAGGGATAATGAGCAGTTCTTC. Translated, it gives CASSHKDRDNEQFF.

Many counts were recorded for this clonotype. CDR3 nucleotide sequence: TGTGCCAGCAGTCCCGGGACAGGGAGCTATGGCTACACCTTC. This translates into CASSPGTGSYGYTF. The rearrangement uses TRBV5-6 and TRBJ1-2; 9 bases fit TRBD1. Unmatched junction bases numbered 6, after V lost 5 bases and J lost 4 bases. This CDR3 contains 14 residues. Germline loops: CDR1 SGHDT, CDR2 YYEEEE.

The chain joins TRBV6-1 to TRBJ1-1; 9 bases match TRBD1. The CDR3 loop spans 13 amino acids. Per germline, CDR1 MNHNS and CDR2 SASEGT. V lost 8 bases to trimming and J lost 3 bases; unmatched junction nucleotides: 4. CDR3 DNA sequence: TGTGCCAGCGGACAGGGGTGGGACACTGAAGCTTTCTTT. Amino acids: CASGQGWDTEAFF.

The chain links TRBV27 to TRBJ2-7; TRBD1 agrees at 8 bases. The germline V gene encodes CDR1 MNHEY and CDR2 SMNVEV (reference sequence). The CDR3 length is 13 residues. The ends lost 8 bases at V and 2 bases at J; junction bases unmatched: 5. This chain's CDR3 is CASGDRGAYEQYF. Here the CDR3 DNA reads TGTGCCAGCGGCGACAGGGGTGCCTACGAGCAGTACTTC.

The chain links TRBV6-5 to TRBJ1-2; D ambiguous. This CDR3 has 13 amino acids. V shed 0 bases and J shed 4 bases, with 6 bases lying between them. Germline V gene data show CDR1 as MNHEY and CDR2 as SVGAGI. CDR3 sequence: CASSYSTVYGYTF. In DNA, the CDR3 is TGTGCCAGCAGTTACTCCACCGTCTATGGCTACACCTTC.

This clonotype has more than one count but fewer than ten. This chain uses TRBV7-2 with TRBJ2-5; 7 positions match TRBD2. V shed 4 bases and J 4 bases; nucleotides not matched to a gene: 3. Germline V gives CDR1 SGHTA, CDR2 FQGNSA. The CDR3 is made up of 13 amino acids. The CDR3 DNA is TGTGCCAGCAGCTCTGGACTAGGAGAGACCCAGTACTTC. This codes for CASSSGLGETQYF.

This clonotype appeared a few times. The rearrangement links TRBV5-1 to TRBJ1-1; D perhaps matches TRBD1 (5 bases). Germline V gene lookup returns CDR1 SGHRS and CDR2 YFSETQ. The CDR3 extends over 17 amino acids. V lost 0 bases and J 0 bases, leaving 15 bases between the germline ends. The DNA of the CDR3 is TGCGCCAGCAGCTTGGGACCCTCGCGACAGCTGAACACTGAAGCTTTCTTT. Its protein product is CASSLGPSRQLNTEAFF.

This clonotype was observed at least ten times. The V gene is TRBV29-1, the J gene TRBJ2-7, with unresolved D. CDR3 size: 11 residues. V lost 3 bases to trimming and J lost 1 base, with 4 bases between them. Germline CDR1 is SQVTM and CDR2 is ANQGSEA. The CDR3 protein is CSVDSSYEQYF. The DNA of the CDR3 is TGCAGCGTTGATTCGTCCTACGAGCAGTACTTC.

The chain uses TRBV5-1 and TRBJ1-1; TRBD1 is a possible D gene (5 bases). The CDR3 is 14 residues long. The germline CDR1 and CDR2 sequences are SGHRS and YFSETQ. Deletions cut 2 bases from V and 4 bases from J, with 12 bases between. CDR3 bases: TGCGCCAGCAGCTTACGACAGTGGGGCACTGAAGCTTTCTTT. It codes for CASSLRQWGTEAFF.

In this sample, this clonotype turned up a few times. The chain joins TRBV11-2 to TRBJ2-3; D unresolved. The V end was cut by 5 bases, the J end by 0 bases, with 15 bases between. The CDR3 is 16 amino acids. The germline V gene encodes CDR1 SGHAT and CDR2 FQNNGV. CDR3 loop: CASSDPGQESTDTQYF. CDR3 bases: TGTGCCAGCAGCGACCCCGGGCAAGAGAGCACAGATACGCAGTATTTT.

This clonotype was seen only a few times. The V call is TRBV5-1, the J call TRBJ1-5; D gene ambiguous. From germline, CDR1 is SGHRS and CDR2 YFSETQ. V lost 4 bases and J 1 base, leaving 12 bases between the germline ends. The CDR3 has 15 residues. The CDR3: CASSVGVGSNQPQHF. The CDR3 DNA reads TGCGCCAGCAGCGTTGGCGTTGGGAGCAATCAGCCCCAGCATTTT.